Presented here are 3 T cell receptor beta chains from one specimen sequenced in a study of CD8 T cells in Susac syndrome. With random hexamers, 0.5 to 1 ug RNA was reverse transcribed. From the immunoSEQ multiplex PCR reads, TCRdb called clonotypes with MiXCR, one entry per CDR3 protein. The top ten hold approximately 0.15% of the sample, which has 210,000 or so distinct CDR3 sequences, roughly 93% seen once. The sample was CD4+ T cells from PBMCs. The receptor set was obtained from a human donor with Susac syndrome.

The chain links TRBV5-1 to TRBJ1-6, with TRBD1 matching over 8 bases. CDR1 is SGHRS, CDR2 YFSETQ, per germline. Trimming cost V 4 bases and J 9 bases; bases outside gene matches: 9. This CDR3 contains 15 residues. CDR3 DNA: TGCGCCAGCAGCCCGTCGACAGGGGTAGGTTCACCCCTCCACTTT. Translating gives CASSPSTGVGSPLHF.

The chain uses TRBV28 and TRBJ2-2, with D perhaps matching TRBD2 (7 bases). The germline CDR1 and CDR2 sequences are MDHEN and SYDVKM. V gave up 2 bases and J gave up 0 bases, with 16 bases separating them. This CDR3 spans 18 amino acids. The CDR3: CASSLMGGLRANTGELFF. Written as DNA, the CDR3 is TGTGCCAGCAGTTTAATGGGGGGGCTCCGCGCGAACACCGGGGAGCTGTTTTTT.

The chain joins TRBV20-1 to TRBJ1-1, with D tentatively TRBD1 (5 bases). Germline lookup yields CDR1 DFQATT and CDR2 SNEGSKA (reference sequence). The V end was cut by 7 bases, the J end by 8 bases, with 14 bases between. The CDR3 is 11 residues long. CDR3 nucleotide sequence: TGCAGTGTCAGGGACCCTAACGAAGCTTTCTTT. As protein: CSVRDPNEAFF.